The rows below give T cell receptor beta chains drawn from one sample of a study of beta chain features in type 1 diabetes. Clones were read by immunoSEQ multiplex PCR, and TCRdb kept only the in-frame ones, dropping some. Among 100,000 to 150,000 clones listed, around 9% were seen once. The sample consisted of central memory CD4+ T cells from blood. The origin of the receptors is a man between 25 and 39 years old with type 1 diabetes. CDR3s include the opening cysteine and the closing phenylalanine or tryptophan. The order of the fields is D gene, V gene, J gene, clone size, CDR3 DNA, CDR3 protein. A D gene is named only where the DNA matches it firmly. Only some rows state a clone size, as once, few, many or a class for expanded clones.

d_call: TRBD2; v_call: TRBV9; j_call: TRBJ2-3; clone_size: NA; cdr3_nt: TGTGCCAGCAGCCCGAGAGGGAGGGAGGCAGATACGCAGTATTTT; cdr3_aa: CASSPRGREADTQYF
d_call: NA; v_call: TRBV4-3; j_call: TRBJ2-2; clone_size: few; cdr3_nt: TGCGCCAGCAGCCTCCTCGTCGGGGACACCGGGGAGCTGTTTTTT; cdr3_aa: CASSLLVGDTGELFF
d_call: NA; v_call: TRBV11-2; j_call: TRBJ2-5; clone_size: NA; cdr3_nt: TGTGCCAGCAGAGCTCCGGGGCGGGGGACCCAGTACTTC; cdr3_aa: CASRAPGRGTQYF
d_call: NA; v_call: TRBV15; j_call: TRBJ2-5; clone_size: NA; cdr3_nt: TGTGCCACCAGCAGAGATCTCTTTCAGACCCAGTACTTC; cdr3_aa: CATSRDLFQTQYF
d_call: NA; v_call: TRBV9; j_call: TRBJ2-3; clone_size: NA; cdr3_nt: TGTGCCAGCAGCCCACACACAGATACGCAGTATTTT; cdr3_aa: CASSPHTDTQYF
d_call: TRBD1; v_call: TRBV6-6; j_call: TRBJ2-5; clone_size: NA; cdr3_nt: TGTGCCAGCAGAAAGACAGGGGATGAGACCCAGTACTTC; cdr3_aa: CASRKTGDETQYF
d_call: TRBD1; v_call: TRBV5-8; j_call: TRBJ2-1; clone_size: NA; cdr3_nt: TGTGCCAGCAGCTTCTTTCAGGGGGCCGTCTACAATGAGCAGTTCTTC; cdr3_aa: CASSFFQGAVYNEQFF
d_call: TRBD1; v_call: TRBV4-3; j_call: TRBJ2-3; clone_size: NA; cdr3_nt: TGCGCCAGCAGCCAAACAGGGGTGAGCACAGATACGCAGTATTTT; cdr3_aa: CASSQTGVSTDTQYF
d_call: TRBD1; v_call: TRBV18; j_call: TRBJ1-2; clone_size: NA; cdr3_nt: TGTGCCAGCTCACTAGCGACGACAGGGGGGAAAGGCTACACCTTC; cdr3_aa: CASSLATTGGKGYTF
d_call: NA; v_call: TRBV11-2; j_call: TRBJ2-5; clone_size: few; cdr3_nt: TGTGCCAGCAGCTTAGGGGGGGGCCCAGAGACCCAGTACTTC; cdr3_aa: CASSLGGGPETQYF
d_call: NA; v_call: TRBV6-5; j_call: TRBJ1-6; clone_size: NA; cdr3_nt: TGTGCCAGCAGCTCAGGGGAATATAATTCACCCCTCCACTTT; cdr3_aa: CASSSGEYNSPLHF
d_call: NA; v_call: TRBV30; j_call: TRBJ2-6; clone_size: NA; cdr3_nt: TGTGCCTGGAGTGTACTGGGGGGGCCCCACTCTGGGGCCAACGTCCTGACTTTC; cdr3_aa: CAWSVLGGPHSGANVLTF
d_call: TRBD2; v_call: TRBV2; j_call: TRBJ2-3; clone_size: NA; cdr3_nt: TGTGCCAGCAGCTACATCGGGGGGGCGGGAGATACGCAGTATTTT; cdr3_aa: CASSYIGGAGDTQYF
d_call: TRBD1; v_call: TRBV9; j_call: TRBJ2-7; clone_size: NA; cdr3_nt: TGTGCCAGCAGCGTAGAACAGGGGGTTGTGCAGTACTTC; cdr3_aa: CASSVEQGVVQYF
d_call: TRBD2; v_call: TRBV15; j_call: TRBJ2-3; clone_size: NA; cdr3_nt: TGTGCCACCAGCATAAGACTAGCGTCTAGCACAGATACGCAGTATTTT; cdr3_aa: CATSIRLASSTDTQYF
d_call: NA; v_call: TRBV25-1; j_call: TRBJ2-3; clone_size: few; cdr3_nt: TGTGCCAGCAGTGAAGGAGGGGTAGATACGCAGTATTTT; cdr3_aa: CASSEGGVDTQYF
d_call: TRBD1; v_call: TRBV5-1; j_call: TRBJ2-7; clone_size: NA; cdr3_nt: TGCGCCAGCAGCTTGGGACAGGGGGCCAACGAGCAGTACTTC; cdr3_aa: CASSLGQGANEQYF
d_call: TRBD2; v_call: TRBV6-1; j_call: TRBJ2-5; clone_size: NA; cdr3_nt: TGTGCCAGCAGTGAGGGACTACAGTACTTC; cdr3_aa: CASSEGLQYF
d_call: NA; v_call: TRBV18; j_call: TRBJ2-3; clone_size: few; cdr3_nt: TGTGCCAGCTCACCACCAGATATCAGGGATACGCAGTATTTT; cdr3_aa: CASSPPDIRDTQYF
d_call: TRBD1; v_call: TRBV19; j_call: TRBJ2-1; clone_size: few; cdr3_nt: TGTGCCAGTAGTATTACCGGGACAGGGGGATACAATGAGCAGTTCTTC; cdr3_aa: CASSITGTGGYNEQFF
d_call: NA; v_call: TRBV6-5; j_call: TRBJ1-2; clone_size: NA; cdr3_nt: TGTGCCAGCACGGGGGGGAATAACTATGGCTACACCTTC; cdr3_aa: CASTGGNNYGYTF
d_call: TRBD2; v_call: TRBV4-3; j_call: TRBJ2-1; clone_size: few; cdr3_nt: TGCGCCAGCAGCCCTCTAGCGGGGCCGTGGAATGAGCAGTTCTTC; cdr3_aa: CASSPLAGPWNEQFF
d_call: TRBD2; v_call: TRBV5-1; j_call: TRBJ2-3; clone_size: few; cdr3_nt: TGCGCCAGCAGCCCCGGGACTAGCGGGGGGCTGGGCACAGATACGCAGTATTTT; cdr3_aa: CASSPGTSGGLGTDTQYF
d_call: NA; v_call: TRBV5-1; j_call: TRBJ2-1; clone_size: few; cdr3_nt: TGCGCCAGCAGCTTGGACGGCGGGGCCAGCTCCTACAATGAGCAGTTCTTC; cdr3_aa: CASSLDGGASSYNEQFF